Following are 17 T cell receptor beta chains from one sample sequenced in a study of OX40 agonist ivuxolimab in advanced cancers. Profiling relied on immunoSEQ multiplex PCR, and the TCRdb table lists in-frame clones only, not all of them. In the table there are about 46,000 clones, more than 85% of which are singletons. Material: CD4+ or CD8+ T cells sorted from blood, obtained in a trial of the OX40 agonist ivuxolimab. These receptor sequences come from an adult with an advanced solid tumor such as melanoma, head and neck, liver or kidney cancer.

The chain links TRBV5-8 to TRBJ1-2; D is uncertain. This CDR3 is 12 amino acids long. V lost 0 bases, J lost 4 bases, and 4 bases lay in between. The germline V gene has CDR1 SGHTS and CDR2 YDEGEE. CDR3 nucleotides: TGTGCCAGCAGCTTGGGGGGCTATGGCTACACCTTC. Translation gives CASSLGGYGYTF.

The gene calls are TRBV7-9 and TRBJ1-2; D gene uncertain. The V gene lost 1 base and the J gene lost 4 bases, with 10 bases spanning the gap. Germline CDR1 reads SEHNR; CDR2 reads FQNEAQ (reference sequence). This CDR3 is 14 amino acids long. The CDR3 DNA follows: TGTGCCAGCAGCTTAGAAGGTCAGATCTATGGCTACACCTTC. Its protein product is CASSLEGQIYGYTF.

V and J are TRBV7-9 and TRBJ1-2; 8 nucleotides align to TRBD1. The CDR3 length is 15 residues. Per the germline V gene, CDR1 is SEHNR and CDR2 is FQNEAQ (reference sequence). Trimming cost V 6 bases and J 8 bases; bases outside gene matches: 14. The CDR3 protein is CASRSTDRAPGGYTF. In nucleotides, the CDR3 is TGTGCCAGCAGATCAACGGACAGGGCACCGGGGGGCTACACCTTC.

This clone is medium-sized. The rearrangement joins TRBV9 to TRBJ1-5, with no clear D. The CDR3 runs to 13 residues. CDR1 is SGDLS, CDR2 YYNGEE, per germline. The germline V and J ends were trimmed by 4 bases and 6 bases, with 11 bases remaining between them. The DNA of the CDR3 is TGTGCCAGCAGCCCAAGCCCAGGTCAGCCCCAGCATTTT. It yields the protein CASSPSPGQPQHF.

This chain uses TRBV11-2 with TRBJ2-2; D is undetermined. This CDR3 region has 16 residues. Germline loops: CDR1 SGHAT, CDR2 FQNNGV. V was clipped by 0 bases and J by 5 bases, with 13 bases between them. In nucleotides, the CDR3 is TGTGCCAGCAGCTTAGAGTATAGCCGACGAACCGGGGAGCTGTTTTTT. It yields the protein CASSLEYSRRTGELFF.

The rearrangement joins TRBV4-1 to TRBJ2-3; TRBD2 might be the D (7 bases). The CDR3 length is 16 residues. Germline CDR1 is MGHRA and CDR2 is YSYEKL. The V end was cut by 6 bases, the J end by 5 bases, with 21 bases between. The CDR3 sequence is CASSLAETGTGDTQYF. Here the CDR3 DNA reads TGCGCCAGCAGTCTAGCGGAAACAGGGACGGGAGATACGCAGTATTTT.

This clone appeared once. The V gene is TRBV19, the J gene TRBJ2-6, with unresolved D. Germline V gene lookup returns CDR1 LNHDA and CDR2 SQIVND (reference sequence). V was pared by 11 bases and J by 5 bases, with 10 bases between. This CDR3 is 12 amino acids long. The CDR3 DNA sequence: TGTGCCCCAGTGGGTAGGGCCAACGTCCTGACTTTC. Translating gives CAPVGRANVLTF.

The rearrangement joins TRBV29-1 to TRBJ2-7, with D uncertain. V was shortened by 2 bases and J by 3 bases, with 5 bases between the two germline ends. Germline-derived CDR1 and CDR2 are SQVTM and ANQGSEA. The length of the CDR3 is 11 residues. The CDR3 loop is CSVEWDYEQYF. The CDR3 coding sequence is TGCAGCGTTGAATGGGACTACGAGCAGTACTTC.

The rearrangement uses TRBV7-9 and TRBJ1-3; TRBD1 aligns across 7 bases. V lost 10 bases, J lost 0 bases, and 6 bases stayed unmatched. The CDR3 runs 14 residues. Germline V gene lookup returns CDR1 SEHNR and CDR2 FQNEAQ (reference sequence). CDR3 DNA sequence: TGTGCCATACAAAGGGACAGCTCTGGAAACACCATATATTTT. Residues: CAIQRDSSGNTIYF.

Comments on this clone: This same CDR3 is encoded by further DNA sequences in the sample. The gene calls are TRBV7-9 and TRBJ2-5; 7 bases agree with TRBD1. The CDR3 length is 12 residues. Germline V gives CDR1 SEHNR, CDR2 FQNEAQ (reference sequence). Trimming at V came to 6 bases and at J to 4 bases, leaving 2 bases not matched to a gene. CDR3 protein: CASSRDRETQYF. In DNA, the CDR3 is TGTGCCAGCAGTCGGGACAGAGAGACCCAGTACTTC.

This clone is labeled as medium-sized. The chain employs TRBV5-8 and TRBJ1-5, with 7 bases matching TRBD1. Germline assignment: CDR1 SGHTS and CDR2 YDEGEE. V was pared by 0 bases and J by 4 bases, with 4 bases of the junction left unmatched. This CDR3 is built from 15 residues. The CDR3 reads CASSLEGGRNQPQHF. CDR3 sequence (DNA): TGTGCCAGCAGCTTGGAAGGGGGCCGAAATCAGCCCCAGCATTTT.

CDR3 region: CASSQDRGREQYF. The CDR3 DNA is TGCGCCAGCAGCCAAGACCGGGGCCGGGAGCAGTACTTC. This sequence joins TRBV4-1 and TRBJ2-7, with D possibly called TRBD1 or TRBD2 (5 bases each). There are 13 residues in the CDR3. The germline gives CDR1 MGHRA, CDR2 YSYEKL. Trimming left V 0 bases short and J 7 bases short, with 10 bases between.

The rearrangement links TRBV14 to TRBJ1-1; D is ambiguous. Germline V CDR1 and CDR2: SGHDN, FVKESK. CDR3 length: 15 residues. Trimming cost V 1 base and J 0 bases, with 9 bases left between them. CDR3 DNA: TGTGCCAGCAGCCAAGGAATTAAGATGAACACTGAAGCTTTCTTT. It translates to CASSQGIKMNTEAFF.

DNA for the CDR3: TGCAGCGTTGCGTCGGGCGGGACGGCCTACAATGAGCAGTTCTTC. Its protein product is CSVASGGTAYNEQFF. The chain carries TRBV29-1 and TRBJ2-1; possibly TRBD2 for D (6 bases). The ends were cut back, 4 bases at V and 2 bases at J, with 15 bases in the middle. Germline V gene sequence: CDR1 SQVTM, CDR2 ANQGSEA. This CDR3 region has 15 residues.

The chain combines TRBV13 with TRBJ2-5; 13 nucleotides agree with TRBD2. J was trimmed by 3 bases and V by 5 bases; bases with no gene match: 6. This CDR3 has 16 amino acids. CDR1 is PRHDT and CDR2 is FYEKMQ in the germline V gene (reference sequence). The CDR3 loop reads CASSAPGLAGKETQYF. Written as DNA, the CDR3 is TGTGCCAGCAGCGCTCCGGGACTAGCGGGAAAAGAGACCCAGTACTTC.

The chain carries TRBV5-4 and TRBJ1-2; TRBD1 agrees at 8 bases. V gave up 0 bases and J gave up 5 bases; unmatched junction bases: 6. CDR3 length: 15 amino acids. Per germline, CDR1 SGHNT and CDR2 YYREEE (reference sequence). Here the CDR3 DNA reads TGTGCCAGCAGCTTGGAGGTGACAGGGGTTTATGGCTACACCTTC. Amino acids: CASSLEVTGVYGYTF.

The rearrangement links TRBV7-9 to TRBJ1-2, with D perhaps TRBD1 (5 bases). CDR1 and CDR2 from the germline V gene are SEHNR and FQNEAQ (reference sequence). Trimming took off 4 bases at V and 3 bases at J, with 15 bases between the two ends. This CDR3 comprises 15 residues. The CDR3 loop is CASSSPAGPDYGYTF. The CDR3 bases are TGTGCCAGCAGCTCCCCGGCAGGGCCGGACTATGGCTACACCTTC.